A single sample gave rise to the 13 T cell receptor beta chains below, sequenced in a study of breast tumors, draining lymph nodes, adjacent tissues. One entry per CDR3 protein results from TCRdb running MiXCR on the multiplex PCR reads. The data hold some 250,000 distinct CDR3 sequences, with about 34% observed a single time. Samples came from axillary lymph nodes draining the breast cancer. Sequences were obtained from axillary lymph node tissue. These receptor sequences come from a female donor with breast cancer. Some clones in this sample may be carry-over from other donors' samples.

Only a few counts were recorded for this clonotype. V usage is TRBV5-8 and J usage is TRBJ2-1; D may match TRBD1 or TRBD2 (6 bases each). The CDR3 loop spans 15 amino acids. Germline lookup yields CDR1 SGHTS and CDR2 YDEGEE. Trimming took off 2 bases at V and 10 bases at J, with 19 bases between the two ends. DNA of the CDR3: TGTGCCAGCAGCTTCCGGGACACGGGGCGGGGAGAGCAGTTCTTC. It encodes CASSFRDTGRGEQFF.

This clonotype was recorded many times. The chain couples TRBV20-1 to TRBJ2-1; 9 nucleotides align to TRBD2. Germline-derived CDR1 and CDR2 are DFQATT and SNEGSKA (reference sequence). The CDR3 runs 14 residues. V shed 1 base and J 3 bases; nucleotides not matched to a gene: 1. The CDR3, as DNA: TGCAGTGCTAGAGGACTAGCGGTCTACAATGAGCAGTTCTTC. This sequence encodes CSARGLAVYNEQFF.

This clonotype occurred once. This may be a read error, as it is one base from a much larger clone. The V call is TRBV6-4, the J call TRBJ2-1, with 7 positions matching TRBD1. V lost 5 bases, J lost 10 bases, and 11 bases stayed unmatched. Germline CDR1 MRHNA, CDR2 SNTAGT. CDR3 length: 14 amino acids. The CDR3 DNA reads TGTGCCAGCAGTCACGCGCGGACAGGATGGGAGCAGTTCTTC. Protein sequence: CASSHARTGWEQFF.

The rearrangement joins TRBV11-3 to TRBJ2-7; 8 bases line up with TRBD1. The CDR3 runs 15 residues. Trimming at V came to 1 base and at J to 7 bases, leaving 9 bases not matched to a gene. Germline values: CDR1 SGHNT, CDR2 YENEEA. DNA of the CDR3: TGTGCCAGCAGCTTAGCGATGACAGGGGCTGGGGAGCAGTACTTC. As protein: CASSLAMTGAGEQYF. Drawing the rest from reference TRBV11-3 and TRBJ2-7, the complete variable domain is EAGVVQSPRYKIIEKKQPVAFWCNPISGHNTLYWYLQNLGQGPELLIRYENEEAVDDSQLPKDRFSAERLKGVDSTLKIQPAELGDSAVYLCASSLAMTGAGEQYFGPGTRLTVT.

In this sample, this clonotype turned up many times. At one of its ends the junction is not consistent with the germline gene, which may arise from a read error. The chain employs TRBV7-7 and TRBJ2-1; TRBD2 aligns across 9 bases. Germline V gene data show CDR1 as SSHAT and CDR2 as FNYEAQ (reference sequence). The CDR3 sequence is 16 residues long. CDR3 in DNA: TGTGCTAGCAGCCGGGGGGTAGCGGGGGCTAACAATGAGCAGTTCTTC. Encoded protein: CASSRGVAGANNEQFF.

Turning to this clonotype: The missing conserved phenylalanine or tryptophan at the end of this CDR3 makes a read error likely. The chain recombines TRBV7-9 with TRBJ2-1, with TRBD2 matching 9 bases. With 3 bases clipped from V and 5 bases from J, the junction kept 5 bases outside the gene matches. The CDR3 is 15 residues long. Germline lookup yields CDR1 SEHNR and CDR2 FQNEAQ (reference sequence). CDR3 bases: TGTGCCAGCAGCTTGGGTAGCGGGGGCCACAATGAGCAGTTCCTC. Translating gives CASSLGSGGHNEQFL.

This clonotype has ten or more counts. The CDR3 loop reads CASSFGYEQYF. In DNA, the CDR3 is TGTGCCAGCAGTTTCGGCTACGAGCAGTACTTC. The V and J genes are TRBV27 and TRBJ2-7, with D uncertain. With 3 bases removed from V and 3 bases from J, the gap between germline ends came to 3 bases. Germline CDR1 and CDR2: MNHEY and SMNVEV (reference sequence). This CDR3 has 11 amino acids.

Concerning this clonotype itself: One base away lies a much larger clone, so this may be a sequencing read error. The gene calls are TRBV12-3 or TRBV12-4 and TRBJ2-1, with TRBD1 as a possible D gene (5 bases). This CDR3 is built from 17 residues. The V end was cut by 4 bases, the J end by 2 bases, with 18 bases between. The CDR3 region is CASSSVVTGRPYNEQFF. The CDR3 DNA reads as TGTGCCAGCAGTTCAGTCGTAACAGGCCGCCCCTACAATGAGCAGTTCTTC.

Remarks on this clonotype: A clone one base away is much larger, so this may be a read error. V is TRBV5-4 and J is TRBJ2-5; the D is unclear. V was shortened by 4 bases and J by 7 bases, with 11 bases between the two germline ends. This CDR3 region has 12 residues. Germline lookup yields CDR1 SGHNT and CDR2 YYREEE (reference sequence). The CDR3 region has the DNA TGTGCCAGCAGCCCAACGTCGGCGACCCAGTACTTC. Translating it yields CASSPTSATQYF.

This clonotype was observed at least ten times. V usage is TRBV2 and J usage is TRBJ2-3, with 10 bases lining up with TRBD2. J gave up 4 bases and V 10 bases, and 11 bases lay outside the gene matches. The CDR3 spans 15 residues. Germline V gene sequence: CDR1 SNHLY, CDR2 FYNNEI. As DNA, the CDR3 is TGTGCCACCCAGGGAAGCGGGAGGGTGGCAGATACGCAGTATTTT. Translated: CATQGSGRVADTQYF.

This clonotype was seen many times. The rearrangement uses TRBV5-1 and TRBJ2-3; D is perhaps TRBD1 (5 bases). Per germline, CDR1 SGHRS and CDR2 YFSETQ. V lost 4 bases and J lost 0, with 12 bases in between. The CDR3 runs 15 residues. Here the CDR3 DNA reads TGCGCCAGCAGCGTCCCGACAGATAGCACAGATACGCAGTATTTT. This gives the protein CASSVPTDSTDTQYF. The variable domain in full, completed from reference TRBV5-1 and TRBJ2-3, reads KAGVTQTPRYLIKTRGQQVTLSCSPISGHRSVSWYQQTPGQGLQFLFEYFSETQRNKGNFPGRFSGRQFSNSRSEMNVSTLELGDSALYLCASSVPTDSTDTQYFGPGTRLTVL.

Worth noting for this clonotype: At one boundary the junction diverges from the germline segment, which might be a read error. The chain is built from TRBV7-6 and TRBJ1-4; 7 bases agree with TRBD1. In germline, CDR1 is SGHVS, CDR2 FNYEAQ. The CDR3 has 13 residues. Here the CDR3 reads CVSSSRTGEKLFF. In nucleotides, the CDR3 is TGTGTCAGCAGCTCCAGGACAGGTGAAAAACTGTTTTTT. The whole variable domain, remainder taken from reference TRBV7-6 and TRBJ1-4, is GAGVSQSPRYKVTKRGQDVALRCDPISGHVSLYWYRQALGQGPEFLTYFNYEAQQDKSGLPNDRFSAERPEGSISTLTIQRTEQRDSAMYRCVSSSRTGEKLFFGSGTQLSVL.

There are many counts of this clonotype. This sequence may be a read error, since a much larger clone differs from it by one base. The chain combines TRBV20-1 with TRBJ1-2; D uncertain. The CDR3 has 12 residues. Germline lookup yields CDR1 DFQATT and CDR2 SNEGSKA (reference sequence). The chain's CDR3 is CSAPDANYGSTF. CDR3 sequence (DNA): TGCAGTGCCCCAGATGCTAACTATGGCTCCACCTTC.